This is a list of T cell receptor beta chains from one sample in a study of blood T cell repertoires in COVID-19. Sequenced by immunoSEQ multiplex PCR; TCRdb stores in-frame clones only, minus some. The data contain around 180,000 clones, 75% to 85% of them singletons. The specimen sequenced was peripheral blood. The source of these receptors is an elderly woman with COVID-19, enrolled during active disease. CDR3s include the opening cysteine and the closing phenylalanine or tryptophan. A D gene is named only where the DNA matches it firmly. Some rows have no size entry. The others give once, few or many, or a class for an expanded clone.

v_gene	d_gene	j_gene	abundance	len	CDR3aa	CDR3nt
TRBV5-1	.	TRBJ2-3	.	16	CASSLDRVLGTDTQYF	TGCGCCAGCAGCTTGGACAGGGTGTTGGGCACAGATACGCAGTATTTT
TRBV11-3	.	TRBJ2-5	.	15	CASSILRGNQETQYF	TGTGCCAGCAGCATTCTACGGGGGAACCAAGAGACCCAGTACTTC
TRBV5-1	.	TRBJ2-2	.	14	CASSLAGGTGELFF	TGCGCCAGCAGCTTGGCCGGAGGCACCGGGGAGCTGTTTTTT
TRBV18	TRBD1	TRBJ1-2	.	14	CASSPSTGGYGYTF	TGTGCCAGCTCACCAAGCACAGGGGGCTATGGCTACACCTTC
TRBV5-1	TRBD1	TRBJ2-5	.	15	CASSPGTGAQETQYF	TGCGCCAGCAGTCCTGGGACAGGGGCCCAAGAGACCCAGTACTTC
TRBV6-6	TRBD2	TRBJ2-1	.	14	CASSRGDYDNEQFF	TGTGCCAGCAGCCGCGGGGACTACGACAATGAGCAGTTCTTC
TRBV28	.	TRBJ1-6	.	13	CASSLTQNSPLHF	TGTGCCAGCAGTTTAACCCAGAATTCACCCCTCCACTTT
TRBV25-1	TRBD2	TRBJ2-1	.	18	CASSEWTSGMRSYNEQFF	TGTGCCAGCAGTGAATGGACTAGCGGGATGCGCTCCTACAATGAGCAGTTCTTC
TRBV7-2	.	TRBJ2-7	.	14	CASSFDYQTYEQYF	TGTGCCAGCAGCTTTGACTACCAAACCTACGAGCAGTACTTC
TRBV7-8	.	TRBJ2-7	.	13	CASSLSSAYEQYF	TGTGCCAGCAGCTTAAGTAGCGCCTACGAGCAGTACTTC
TRBV28	TRBD2	TRBJ2-7	.	13	CASRLAGGPEQYF	TGTGCCAGCAGACTAGCGGGAGGGCCGGAGCAGTACTTC
TRBV20-1	.	TRBJ1-3	.	12	CSASGFSDTIYF	TGCAGTGCTAGTGGGTTCTCGGACACCATATATTTT
TRBV7-9	TRBD2	TRBJ2-1	.	15	CASTPYSGGAHEQFF	TGTGCCAGCACCCCGTATAGCGGGGGGGCACATGAGCAGTTCTTC
TRBV5-1	.	TRBJ2-7	.	13	CASSPGILYEQYF	TGCGCCAGCAGCCCGGGGATCTTATACGAGCAGTACTTC
TRBV6-1	TRBD2	TRBJ2-2	.	16	CASSDAGLANTGELFF	TGTGCCAGCAGTGATGCGGGACTAGCTAACACCGGGGAGCTGTTTTTT
TRBV28	TRBD2	TRBJ2-7	.	16	CASSSVGTSGPYEQYF	TGTGCCAGCAGTTCCGTGGGGACTAGCGGCCCCTACGAGCAGTACTTC
TRBV6-2/TRBV6-3	.	TRBJ2-1	few	13	CASSYSRGNEQFF	TGTGCCAGCAGTTACAGCAGGGGCAATGAGCAGTTCTTC
TRBV7-6	.	TRBJ2-2	.	16	CASSSWGLANTGELFF	TGTGCCAGCAGCTCTTGGGGGCTCGCGAACACCGGGGAGCTGTTTTTT
TRBV7-8	.	TRBJ2-7	once	13	CASSLRVSYEQYF	TGTGCCAGCAGCTTACGCGTCTCCTACGAGCAGTACTTC
TRBV13	.	TRBJ2-5	once	14	CASSLVTDFETQYF	TGTGCCAGCAGCTTAGTGACAGACTTCGAGACCCAGTACTTC
TRBV19	TRBD1	TRBJ1-2	.	15	CASSIDPPGGDGYTF	TGTGCCAGTAGTATAGATCCCCCAGGGGGCGATGGCTACACCTTC
TRBV5-1	.	TRBJ1-2	.	16	CASSFTPGQGNYGYTF	TGCGCCAGCAGCTTCACTCCGGGACAAGGAAACTATGGCTACACCTTC
TRBV27	TRBD1	TRBJ1-1	once	14	CASSSWTGGSEAFF	TGTGCCAGCAGTAGTTGGACAGGCGGGTCTGAAGCTTTCTTT
TRBV19	TRBD2	TRBJ2-3	once	15	CASSIQRGGTDTQYF	TGTGCCAGTAGTATTCAGCGGGGGGGCACAGATACGCAGTATTTT
TRBV15	TRBD2	TRBJ2-6	few	17	CATSRDGEGSGANVLTF	TGTGCCACCAGCAGAGATGGGGAGGGTTCTGGGGCCAACGTCCTGACTTTC
TRBV10-2	TRBD2	TRBJ2-7	.	15	CATREGSGSPYEQYF	TGCGCCACACGGGAGGGTAGCGGGAGTCCCTACGAGCAGTACTTC
TRBV19	TRBD1	TRBJ2-7	.	16	CASSIIPAGGINEQYF	TGTGCCAGTAGTATAATCCCCGCAGGGGGCATAAACGAGCAGTACTTC
TRBV29-1	TRBD1	TRBJ1-1	once	13	CSATRQGNTEAFF	TGCAGCGCCACCCGACAGGGAAACACTGAAGCTTTCTTT
TRBV4-1	.	TRBJ1-1	.	15	CASSQEKGLNTEAFF	TGCGCCAGCAGCCAAGAGAAGGGGTTGAACACTGAAGCTTTCTTT
TRBV24-1	TRBD2	TRBJ2-1	.	14	CATSPSGQYNEQFF	TGTGCCACCAGTCCTAGCGGCCAATACAATGAGCAGTTCTTC
TRBV3-1/TRBV3-2	.	TRBJ1-3	once	14	CASSQFLSGNTIYF	TGTGCCAGCAGCCAGTTCCTCTCTGGAAACACCATATATTTT
TRBV28	.	TRBJ1-2	.	15	CASSGPMEGKVGYTF	TGTGCCAGCAGTGGCCCCATGGAGGGGAAGGTTGGCTACACCTTC
TRBV28	TRBD1	TRBJ2-7	.	14	CASNPGTGAYEQYF	TGTGCCAGCAATCCTGGGACAGGAGCCTACGAGCAGTACTTC
TRBV5-1	TRBD2	TRBJ2-7	.	18	CASSPWTSGGAKSYEQYF	TGCGCCAGCAGCCCATGGACTAGCGGGGGGGCTAAGTCCTACGAGCAGTACTTC
TRBV24-1	.	TRBJ2-3	.	14	CATSAGGSTDTQYF	TGTGCCACCAGTGCCGGGGGATCTACAGATACGCAGTATTTT
TRBV6-6	.	TRBJ2-2	.	13	CASSYEPGHRLFF	TGTGCCAGCAGTTACGAGCCGGGACACAGGCTGTTTTTT
TRBV13	.	TRBJ2-7	.	14	CASSRGLTLYEQYF	TGTGCCAGCAGCCGAGGACTGACGCTTTACGAGCAGTACTTC
TRBV4-2	.	TRBJ1-4	.	15	CASSLGGGLNEKLFF	TGTGCCAGCAGCTTGGGGGGAGGGCTAAATGAAAAACTGTTTTTT
TRBV18	TRBD2	TRBJ2-3	.	18	CASSPPGLAGGSANTQYF	TGTGCCAGCTCACCACCGGGACTAGCGGGAGGTTCCGCAAATACGCAGTATTTT
TRBV7-2	.	TRBJ1-4	.	15	CASSLVGRNNEKLFF	TGTGCCAGCAGCTTAGTGGGCAGAAATAATGAAAAACTGTTTTTT
TRBV5-1	.	TRBJ2-1	.	13	CASSLETYNEQFF	TGCGCCAGCAGCTTGGAGACTTACAATGAGCAGTTCTTC
TRBV19	.	TRBJ2-1	.	15	CATSLGDNPYNEQFF	TGTGCCACTTCGCTTGGGGACAATCCCTACAATGAGCAGTTCTTC
TRBV5-1	.	TRBJ1-1	few	16	CASSRASWTENTEAFF	TGCGCCAGCAGCCGTGCATCGTGGACAGAGAACACTGAAGCTTTCTTT
TRBV9	TRBD1	TRBJ1-4	.	15	CASSSPNRGNEKLFF	TGTGCCAGCAGCTCCCCCAACAGGGGGAATGAAAAACTGTTTTTT
TRBV11-2	TRBD1	TRBJ2-6	.	19	CASSSTTGTGGSGANVLTF	TGTGCCAGCAGCTCAACGACCGGGACAGGGGGCTCTGGGGCCAACGTCCTGACTTTC
TRBV19	.	TRBJ1-1	few	13	CASKTAGGTEAFF	TGTGCCAGCAAGACGGCGGGGGGCACTGAAGCTTTCTTT
TRBV7-2	TRBD2	TRBJ2-7	.	19	CASSLISGEPPGVGYEQYF	TGTGCCAGCAGCTTAATTAGCGGGGAGCCCCCGGGGGTTGGGTACGAGCAGTACTTC